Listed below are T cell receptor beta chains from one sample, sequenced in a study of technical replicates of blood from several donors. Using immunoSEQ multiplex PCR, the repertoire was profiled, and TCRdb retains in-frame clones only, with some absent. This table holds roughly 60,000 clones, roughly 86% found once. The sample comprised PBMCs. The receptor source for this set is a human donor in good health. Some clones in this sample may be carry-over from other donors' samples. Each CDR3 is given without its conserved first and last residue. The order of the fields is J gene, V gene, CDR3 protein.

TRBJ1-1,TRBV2,ASSLEGSRNTEAF
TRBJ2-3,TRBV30,AWSSGTSATDTQY
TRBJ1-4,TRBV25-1,ASSPFEKLF
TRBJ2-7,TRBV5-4,ASSLGTTYEQY
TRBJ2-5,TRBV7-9,ASSLGQGLSGTQY
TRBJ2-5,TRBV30,AWSKRGLAGDRYQETQY
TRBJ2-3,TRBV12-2,ASRLPQGVADTQY
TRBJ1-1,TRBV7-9,ASSARTVTNTEAF
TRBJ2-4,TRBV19,ATWDRSKNIQY
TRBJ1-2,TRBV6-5,ASRNGQAYGYT
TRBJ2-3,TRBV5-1,ASGGSPSFTDTQY
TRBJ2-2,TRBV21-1,ASISRRQGHGELF
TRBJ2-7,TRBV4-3,ASSQDLIAVPYEQY
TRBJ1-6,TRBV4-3,ASSQDPISGGNNSPLH
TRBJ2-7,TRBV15,ATSRDSATSGRASSYEQY
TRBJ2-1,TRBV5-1,ASSSPRTGGSYNEQF
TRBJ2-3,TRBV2,ASRGRDTQY
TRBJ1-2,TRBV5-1,ASSAGTYGYT
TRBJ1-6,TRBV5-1,ASSRQDNSPLH
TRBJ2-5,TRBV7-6,ASSLLGTGGYQETQY
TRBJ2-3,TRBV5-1,ASSLPTSGGDRDTQY
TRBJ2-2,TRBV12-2,ASRLVSLAGAGPIGELF
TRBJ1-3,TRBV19,ASRPTGGAPGGNTIY
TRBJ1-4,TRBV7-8,ASSPRRATNEKLF
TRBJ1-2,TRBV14,ASSQRGQSYGYT
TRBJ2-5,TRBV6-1,ASNSGGVEETQY
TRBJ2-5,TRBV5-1,ASSLAVETQY
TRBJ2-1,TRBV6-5,ASSPGRYNEQF
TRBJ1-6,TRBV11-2,ASSPKGGNSPLH
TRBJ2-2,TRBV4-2,ASSRGLQGVGTGELF
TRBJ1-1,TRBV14,ASSNPTGIHTEAF
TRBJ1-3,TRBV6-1,ASSESTVLAGNTIY
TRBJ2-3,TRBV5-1,ASRSSGGTDTQY
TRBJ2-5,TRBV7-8,ASSNNQGAYETQY
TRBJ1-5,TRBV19,ASSIGLKNRNSNQPQH
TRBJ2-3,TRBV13,ASSLMTASGVYTDTQY
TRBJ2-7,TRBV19,ASSARIRGYEQY
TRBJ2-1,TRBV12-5,ASGLVDGGRGEQF
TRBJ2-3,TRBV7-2,ASSTSGTRADAQY
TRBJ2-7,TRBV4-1,ASSRPSGITGEQY
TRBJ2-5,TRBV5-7,ASSLVTMKRTQY
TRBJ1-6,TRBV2,ASARQGINSPLH
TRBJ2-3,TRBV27,ASSLSGTSGLNSTDTQY
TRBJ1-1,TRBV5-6,ASSLALGGGQARTEAF
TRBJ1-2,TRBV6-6,AAFGGSGYT
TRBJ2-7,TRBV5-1,ASSLGRLAGATEQY
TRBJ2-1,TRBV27,ASSRPDRFSYNEQF
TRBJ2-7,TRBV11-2,ASSLSQAYEQY
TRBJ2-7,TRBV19,ASGNSYEQY
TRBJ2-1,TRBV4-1,ASSQVQGDYNEQF
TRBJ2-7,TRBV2,ASSATGDEQY
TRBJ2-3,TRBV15,ATSRDPALAPDTQY
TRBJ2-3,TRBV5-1,ASRHTDTQY
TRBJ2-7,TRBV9,ASSVAQGAEQY
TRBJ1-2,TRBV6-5,ASSKQGARGYT
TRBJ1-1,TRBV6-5,ASSYSPQGHTEAF
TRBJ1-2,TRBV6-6,ASRLGQGDGYT